These T cell receptor beta chains were read from a single sample in a study of cytomegalovirus exposure and HLA in healthy donors. Sequencing used immunoSEQ multiplex PCR; TCRdb keeps in-frame clones, though not all of them. The table records 150,000 to 170,000 clones, more than 75% of them present only once. The sample taken for sequencing was PBMCs. These receptors originate from a woman in her thirties or forties in good health and CMV-seropositive. The CDR3 runs from the conserved cysteine through the conserved F or W. A D gene is named only where the DNA matches it firmly. Only some rows state a clone size, as once, few, many or a class for expanded clones.

J	size	D	V	DNA	CDR3
TRBJ1-4	.	.	TRBV5-1	TGCGCCAGCAGCTTGGGCCGGGTTGAAAAACTGTTTTTT	CASSLGRVEKLFF
TRBJ2-6	.	.	TRBV19	TGTGCCAGTACCCAAGGGTCAGGGGCTGGGGCCAACGTCCTGACTTTC	CASTQGSGAGANVLTF
TRBJ1-2	.	.	TRBV18	TGTGCCAGCTCACCTGCAGGGGATGGCTACACCTTC	CASSPAGDGYTF
TRBJ1-4	.	.	TRBV9	TGTGCCAGCAGCGTAGGACCAGGTTTTAATGAAAAACTGTTTTTT	CASSVGPGFNEKLFF
TRBJ1-1	large	.	TRBV2	TGTGCCAGCACCGTAGCCTTGAACACTGAAGCTTTCTTT	CASTVALNTEAFF
TRBJ1-5	.	TRBD1	TRBV2	TGTGCCAGCAGTCCCGAGGGGACAGTGAGGGCTTTGAGCAATCAGCCCCAGCATTTT	CASSPEGTVRALSNQPQHF
TRBJ1-1	.	.	TRBV6-5	TGTGCCAGCAGCTCGAGATTACAGGGGAACACTGAAGCTTTCTTT	CASSSRLQGNTEAFF
TRBJ2-7	few	TRBD2	TRBV7-6	TGTGCCAGCAGCGCCAGGGTAGCGGGAGGGCCCTACGAGCAGTACTTC	CASSARVAGGPYEQYF
TRBJ1-2	few	.	TRBV30	TGTGCCTGGAGGGCAGGATTCAATGGCTACACCTTC	CAWRAGFNGYTF
TRBJ2-3	.	TRBD2	TRBV9	TGTGCCAGCAGCGCCCGACTAGCCCAAAGAGGGACAGATACGCAGTATTTT	CASSARLAQRGTDTQYF
TRBJ2-1	.	TRBD1	TRBV18	TGTGCCAGCTCACCAGGGACAGAGTACAATGAGCAGTTCTTC	CASSPGTEYNEQFF
TRBJ2-5	.	TRBD2	TRBV7-3	TGTGCCAGCAGCTTAACGGGACTAGCGTCAGAGACCCAGTACTTC	CASSLTGLASETQYF
TRBJ1-5	.	TRBD1	TRBV19	TGTGCCAGTAGTATTCGGGACAGGGGCCTACTCAAAGGGCCCCAGCATTTT	CASSIRDRGLLKGPQHF
TRBJ2-3	once	TRBD2	TRBV13	TGTGCCAGCAGCCATGGACTAGCGGGGGGCACAGATACGCAGTATTTT	CASSHGLAGGTDTQYF
TRBJ2-7	.	.	TRBV5-1	TGCGCCAGCAGCAGGACCCAGACAGCACTCGACTACGAGCAGTACTTC	CASSRTQTALDYEQYF
TRBJ1-2	once	TRBD1	TRBV5-1	TGCGCCAGCTCCCCTTCGACAGGGGGCTCGGGCTACACCTTC	CASSPSTGGSGYTF
TRBJ1-1	.	TRBD1	TRBV5-1	TGCGCCAGCAGCTCCAGACAGGGGGCGGTTACTGAAGCTTTCTTT	CASSSRQGAVTEAFF
TRBJ2-1	few	.	TRBV12-2	TGTGCAAGTCGCCGGGCAGGGGGCTTCGTCTACAATGAGCAGTTCTTC	CASRRAGGFVYNEQFF
TRBJ1-1	few	.	TRBV6-5	TGTGCCAGCAGTTCGCGGGACTCCCGAGAGGCTTTCTTT	CASSSRDSREAFF